The present entry profiles one T cell receptor beta chain with its context. Its antigen remains unknown. Ahead of sequencing, the ViraFEST assay grew antigen-specific CD4+ T cells using viral peptide pools. Culture lasted roughly 9 days before CD4+ T cell isolation. Infection dated between March and December 2020, before the Alpha, Beta and Delta variants reached the United States. The assay was immunoSEQ multiplex PCR, and TCRdb's table has in-frame clones only and misses some. The repertoire holds roughly 54,000 clones, with 76% as singletons. Trimming removed 3 bases from V and 0 bases from J, with 15 bases in between. There are 18 residues in the CDR3. Germline assignment: CDR1 KGHSH and CDR2 LQKENI. This entry comes from a study of vaccination effects on CD4 cells after COVID-19. Study results and limitations: After vaccination, spike-reactive clones in convalescents were mostly new vaccine-induced clones.

This rearrangement joins TRBV18 to TRBJ2-6; D possibly corresponds to TRBD1 (5 bases). This clonotype was sampled from a human donor who had a prior SARS-CoV-2 infection. The sequences come from CD4+ T cells from PBMCs cultured with HIV peptides, collected before COVID-19 vaccination. Subset: HIV-1 Nef peptide pool negative control/reference culture. CDR3 sequence: CASSPKYTGSSGANVLTF. DNA of the CDR3: TGTGCCAGCTCACCCAAATACACAGGAAGCTCTGGGGCCAACGTCCTGACTTTC.